This entry describes one TCR beta chain. Its antigen is currently unknown. Individual cDNA molecules received unique molecular identifiers. TCRdb reprocessed the 5' RACE reads with MiXCR, giving one entry per CDR3 protein. Of about 62,000 distinct CDR3 sequences listed, less than 10% are singletons. The data are from a study of early T cells in non-severe SARS-CoV-2 infection. Study-wide points: Private and CD4 specificities were missed by VDJdb matching, skewed to anti-spike CD8.

The sample taken for sequencing was whole blood. The sequence was obtained from an adult who was a healthcare worker with PCR-confirmed SARS-CoV-2 infection or an uninfected control (not recorded which).

The CDR3 DNA follows: TGTGCCACCAGTGATCCGAAGACAGGCCCAGGTAGGAATCAGCCCCAGCATTTT. Residues: CATSDPKTGPGRNQPQHF. This chain joins TRBV24-1 and TRBJ1-5; tentatively, D is TRBD1 (6 bases). Germline CDR1 is KGHDR and CDR2 is SFDVKD. The CDR3 is 18 amino acids. The V and J ends lost 3 bases and 4 bases respectively, with 21 bases between them.